This TCR beta chain is drawn from a study of T cell changes during pregnancy in multiple sclerosis. The CDR3 loop spans 18 amino acids. V shed 0 bases and J shed 0 bases, with 16 bases lying between them. CDR1 and CDR2 (germline): SGHKS, YYEKEE (reference sequence). Only in-frame clones appear in the TCRdb table, and some are missing; sequencing was by immunoSEQ multiplex PCR. The table lists approximately 58,000 clones, over 80% of them singletons. The material was peripheral blood, obtained in the second trimester of pregnancy. The sequence came from a female donor in good health, enrolled as a control in a pregnancy study. This chain uses TRBV5-5 with TRBJ1-3; D is unclear. The CDR3 is CASSLVASSRFSGNTIYF. The CDR3 DNA sequence: TGTGCCAGCAGCTTGGTGGCCTCTAGCCGATTCTCTGGAAACACCATATATTTT.